Listed below are T cell receptor beta chains from one sample, sequenced in a study of blood T cells in healthy people across ages. TCRdb re-derived calls from the 5' RACE reads in MiXCR, one entry per CDR3 protein. The sample carries some 550,000 distinct CDR3 sequences, around 48% recorded once. Sequenced: blood. These receptors all come from an elderly man in good health. Each CDR3 is given with its conserved first and last residue. The D gene is left open where the match is weak. Size is stated for part of the rows, as once, few or many counts, or as a class when the clone is expanded.

v_gene	j_gene	abundance	d_gene	CDR3nt	CDR3aa
TRBV18	TRBJ1-1	.	.	TGTGCCAGCTCACCACGACTCACCCCGGGGAACACTGAAGCTTTCTTT	CASSPRLTPGNTEAFF
TRBV20-1	TRBJ1-2	.	TRBD1	TGCAGTGCGGCGGGACAGGCAGGTGGCTACACCTTC	CSAAGQAGGYTF
TRBV30	TRBJ2-7	.	.	TGTGCCTGGAGTACTGGGGGCGTTTACGAGCAGTACTTC	CAWSTGGVYEQYF
TRBV6-5	TRBJ2-5	.	.	TGTGCCAGCAGTATGACTGGGGTGGACAATGAGCAGTACTTC	CASSMTGVDNEQYF
TRBV3-1	TRBJ1-2	.	TRBD1	TGTGCCAGCAGCTGGGGACAGGGAGAAGCTAACTATGGCTACATCTTC	CASSWGQGEANYGYIF
TRBV5-1	TRBJ2-6	.	.	TGCGCCAGCAGCTCGGCCAACGTCCTGACTTTC	CASSSANVLTF
TRBV20-1	TRBJ2-4	few	.	TGCAGTGCTAGAGTGTCAGCGCTAGCCAAAAACATTCAGTACTTC	CSARVSALAKNIQYF
TRBV4-3	TRBJ2-2	many	TRBD1	TGCGCCAGCAGCCGGACAGGGATATCGAACACCGGGGAGCTGTTTTTT	CASSRTGISNTGELFF
TRBV4-1	TRBJ2-1	.	TRBD2	TGCGCCAGCGGCCGCCACCCAGGCGGGACTAGCGGCATGAGCTCCTACAATGAGCAGTTCTTC	CASGRHPGGTSGMSSYNEQFF
TRBV27	TRBJ1-2	few	.	TGTGCCAGCAGTCTAGACGGGACTGGACGGGGCTATGGCTACACCTTC	CASSLDGTGRGYGYTF
TRBV5-6	TRBJ2-7	.	.	TGTGCCAGCAGGGCTAGGGTGCTGGCGGCCTACGAGCAGTACTTC	CASRARVLAAYEQYF
TRBV12-3/TRBV12-4	TRBJ2-3	few	.	TGTGCCAGCAGTTTACGAGGCGATGTCACAGATACGCAGTATTTT	CASSLRGDVTDTQYF
TRBV27	TRBJ1-1	.	.	TGTGCCAGCAGAACAGGGTGGACTGAAGCTTTCTTT	CASRTGWTEAFF
TRBV12-3/TRBV12-4	TRBJ2-3	.	.	TGTGCCAGCGAACGGCAGGCCGGAGGGACAGATACGCAGTATTTT	CASERQAGGTDTQYF
TRBV29-1	TRBJ2-7	.	.	TGCAGCGTTGAAGTAGGTCCCTACGAGCAGTACTTC	CSVEVGPYEQYF
TRBV12-3/TRBV12-4	TRBJ2-1	many	TRBD2	TGTGCCAGCAGTCTGAAGACTAGCGGCCTGAACATGGGGGACAATGAGCAGTTCTTC	CASSLKTSGLNMGDNEQFF
TRBV7-9	TRBJ2-1	.	.	TGTGCCAGCAGCAAGGGACCTAAAGACCACTCGTACAATGAGCGGCAGTTCTTC	CASSKGPKDHSYNERQFF
TRBV7-2	TRBJ2-1	few	.	TGTGCCAGCAGCTTAGTTGTGGGTTTGGACAATGAGCAGTTCTTC	CASSLVVGLDNEQFF
TRBV5-1	TRBJ2-7	few	.	TGCGCCAGCAGCGGCACAGGGGACTTCTCCGAGCAGTACTTC	CASSGTGDFSEQYF
TRBV7-6	TRBJ1-4	.	.	TGTGCCAGCAGCTCCAACAAACTTGCCGGGGTAAAACTGTTTTTT	CASSSNKLAGVKLFF
TRBV6-5	TRBJ2-1	.	.	TGTGCCAGCAGTTACCAGGGACTGAGCAATGAGCAGTTCTTC	CASSYQGLSNEQFF
TRBV29-1	TRBJ1-2	few	.	TGCAGCGCAGCTTTCCGGGGTAGAGGCTACACCTTC	CSAAFRGRGYTF
TRBV29-1	TRBJ2-2	.	.	TGTTGCGCCGGGAGAGCAGACACCGGGGAGCTGTTTTTT	CCAGRADTGELFF
TRBV25-1	TRBJ1-5	.	.	TGTGCCAGCAGTGAATCCACCTACGGGGGGGAGCCCCAGCATTTT	CASSESTYGGEPQHF
TRBV28	TRBJ2-3	.	TRBD2	TGTGCCAGCTTGACTAGCGGGAGTCTTACAGATACGCAGTATTTT	CASLTSGSLTDTQYF
TRBV6-6	TRBJ2-7	.	.	TGTGCCAGTAGTTACCTCACCCGGGGTCGGTACTTC	CASSYLTRGRYF
TRBV5-5	TRBJ2-7	few	.	TGTGCCAGCAGCCCCCGACAAACTAGTTACGAGCAGTACTTC	CASSPRQTSYEQYF
TRBV6-5	TRBJ2-3	.	.	TGTGCCAGCGGTTACCGGGCCCGCGGCACAGATACGCAGTATTTT	CASGYRARGTDTQYF
TRBV5-1	TRBJ2-5	.	TRBD1	TGCGCCAGCAGCTTTTCCGGGACAGGAACTGAAGAGACCCAGTACTTC	CASSFSGTGTEETQYF
TRBV5-1	TRBJ2-1	.	TRBD2	TGCGCCAGCACCCCGGACGGGGGGTGGGGTGAGCAGTTCTTC	CASTPDGGWGEQFF
TRBV12-3/TRBV12-4	TRBJ2-3	.	TRBD2	TGTGCCGGCAGTCCCGGACTAGCGGGAGTTACGCAGTATTTT	CAGSPGLAGVTQYF
TRBV7-9	TRBJ1-1	.	.	TGTGCCAGCAGCTTAATCGGGCAGGGGACTTTCTTT	CASSLIGQGTFF
TRBV7-2	TRBJ1-1	few	.	TGTGCCAGCAGTCCGGGCCCCGGGGACACTGAAGCTTTCTTT	CASSPGPGDTEAFF
TRBV14	TRBJ2-7	.	TRBD1	TGTGCCACCTCTGACAGGGGCGGCTCCTACGAGCAGTACTTC	CATSDRGGSYEQYF
TRBV6-5	TRBJ2-7	many	.	TGTGCCAGCAGTCCGACCCCGGACGGACAAAGCTCCTACGAGCAGTACTTC	CASSPTPDGQSSYEQYF
TRBV7-3	TRBJ1-1	.	.	TGTGCCAGCAGCTTTAATGGGAATTCTGAAGCTTTCTTT	CASSFNGNSEAFF
TRBV4-2	TRBJ2-1	few	.	TGTGCCAGCAGCCAAGTCGTCCTAGTGGTTCATGAGCAGTTCTTC	CASSQVVLVVHEQFF
TRBV7-9	TRBJ1-1	.	.	TGTGCCAGCAGCCGGCCAGGGAACCAAGACACTGAAGCTTTCTTT	CASSRPGNQDTEAFF
TRBV5-4	TRBJ1-6	.	.	TGTGCCAGCAGCTTAGACAGTTCACCCCTCCACTTT	CASSLDSSPLHF
TRBV4-3	TRBJ2-3	.	.	TGCGCCAGCAGCCAAGAGGAGGCGGGGCGCAGTTATATAGATACGCAGTATTTT	CASSQEEAGRSYIDTQYF
TRBV12-3/TRBV12-4	TRBJ2-1	.	.	TGTGCCAGCAGTTACCACCGGAGCTCCTACAATGAGCAGTTCTTC	CASSYHRSSYNEQFF
TRBV7-9	TRBJ2-1	few	TRBD2	TGTGCCAGCAGCTTATTCCTACGGGGGGGGAATTCCTACAATGAGCAGTTCTTC	CASSLFLRGGNSYNEQFF
TRBV20-1	TRBJ2-3	few	.	TGCAGTGCTAGGGTCGGACGCACAGATACGCAGTATTTT	CSARVGRTDTQYF
TRBV7-9	TRBJ2-7	.	.	TGTGCCAGCAGCGTTTTTAGTTCTTACTACGAGCAGTACTTC	CASSVFSSYYEQYF
TRBV29-1	TRBJ2-5	few	.	TGCAGCGCCGGGGATGCAGAGACCCAGTACTTC	CSAGDAETQYF
TRBV5-5	TRBJ2-7	few	TRBD1	TGTGCCAGCAGCGTCCGGGACAGGGGCGCCTACGAGCAGTACTTC	CASSVRDRGAYEQYF
TRBV20-1	TRBJ2-4	.	.	TGCAGTGCTAGACGGAAGGGAGCCAAAAACATTCAGTACTTC	CSARRKGAKNIQYF
TRBV21-1	TRBJ1-3	.	.	TGTGCCAGCAGCAAACGTCAGAGAAACACCATATATTTT	CASSKRQRNTIYF
TRBV7-9	TRBJ2-1	.	TRBD2	TGTGCCAGCAGCTCAGACGGAACTAGCGGAGTACAGTTCTTC	CASSSDGTSGVQFF
TRBV11-2	TRBJ2-3	few	.	TGTGCCAGCAGCCAAGTAGCGGTGGATACGCAGTATTTT	CASSQVAVDTQYF
TRBV9	TRBJ2-7	.	.	TGTGCCAGCAGCCCTCAACAGACAAACTACGAGCAGTACTTC	CASSPQQTNYEQYF
TRBV3-1	TRBJ2-3	.	.	TGTGCCAGCAGCCAAGGACCCACTACGCAGTATTTT	CASSQGPTTQYF
TRBV27	TRBJ1-1	.	TRBD1	TGTGCCAGCAGTTTAATCACGGACAGGGGCACTGAAGCTTTCTTT	CASSLITDRGTEAFF
TRBV20-1	TRBJ2-1	.	.	TGCAGTGCTAGTCTGGTAGGTGAGCAGTTCTTC	CSASLVGEQFF